This TCR beta chain was retrieved from a study of cytomegalovirus exposure and HLA in healthy donors. Findings and limits, study-wide: Several V segments, TRBV6-2 and TRBV6-3 among them, could not be told apart and were dropped.

In the PCR, 60 Vbeta and 13 Jbeta primers were used. Produced via immunoSEQ multiplex PCR; TCRdb's table is partial and in-frame only. The repertoire holds 250,000 or so clones, with over 90% as singletons. V shed 4 bases and J shed 5 bases, with 25 bases lying between them. The CDR3 consists of 17 residues. Germline V gives CDR1 SQVTM, CDR2 ANQGSEA. Donors sampled were nominally healthy, though unrecorded immune exposures were likely. Points on this clone: Its antigen is unknown.

J is TRBJ2-3 and V is TRBV29-1; a weak D match, TRBD1 (6 bases). This TCR was recovered from a girl aged 2-10 years in good health and CMV-seronegative. The sample was PBMCs. The CDR3 DNA is TGCAGCGTTGCCATCCTCGCGCGAAACAGGGTAGGAGATACGCAGTATTTT. Its protein is CSVAILARNRVGDTQYF.